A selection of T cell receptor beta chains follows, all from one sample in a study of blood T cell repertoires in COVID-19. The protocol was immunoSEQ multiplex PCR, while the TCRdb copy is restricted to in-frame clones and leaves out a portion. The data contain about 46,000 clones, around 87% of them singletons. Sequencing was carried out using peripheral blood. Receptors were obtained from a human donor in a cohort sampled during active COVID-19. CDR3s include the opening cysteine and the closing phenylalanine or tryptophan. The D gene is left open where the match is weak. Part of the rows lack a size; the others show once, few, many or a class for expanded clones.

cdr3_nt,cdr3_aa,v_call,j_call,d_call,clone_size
TGCAGCGTTGCCCGGGGACAGGACGAGCAGTACTTC,CSVARGQDEQYF,TRBV29-1,TRBJ2-7,TRBD1,.
TGTGCCACCAGCACGGTGGGGCCTAACACTGAAGCTTTCTTT,CATSTVGPNTEAFF,TRBV15,TRBJ1-1,.,.
TGTGCCAGCACCCGCCCGGGAGATGGGGCCAACGTCCTGACTTTC,CASTRPGDGANVLTF,TRBV28,TRBJ2-6,.,.
TGTGCCAGCAGCCAAGGGGGACTAGCCAGGGGTGAGCAGTTCTTC,CASSQGGLARGEQFF,TRBV7-3,TRBJ2-1,TRBD2,medium-sized
TGTGCCAGCAGCAACCGTGGTAGCGGGGGTCTATACAATGAGCAGTTCTTC,CASSNRGSGGLYNEQFF,TRBV5-6,TRBJ2-1,TRBD2,.
TGTGCCAGCAGCTCCAGGGGGCTCGAGCAGTACTTC,CASSSRGLEQYF,TRBV14,TRBJ2-7,TRBD1,.
TGTGCCAGCCGAGCGGGGGAGGGTCAGCCCCAGCATTTT,CASRAGEGQPQHF,TRBV6-5,TRBJ1-5,.,.
TGCGCCAGCAGCTTGATGGCGGGACAAGAGACCCAGTACTTC,CASSLMAGQETQYF,TRBV5-1,TRBJ2-5,.,.
TGCGCCAGCAGCTCGGGACAGGGGGAAGGCTACACCTTC,CASSSGQGEGYTF,TRBV5-1,TRBJ1-2,TRBD1,.
TGTGCCAGCAGTCCTCTGACAGGGTTCAATAGCAATCAGCCCCAGCATTTT,CASSPLTGFNSNQPQHF,TRBV6-6,TRBJ1-5,TRBD1,.
TGTGCCGTCGGACTTTCCCATGGAAACACCATATATTTT,CAVGLSHGNTIYF,TRBV30,TRBJ1-3,.,few
TGTGCCAGCAGCCAACGCCTAGGGAGGCACGAGCAGTACTTC,CASSQRLGRHEQYF,TRBV14,TRBJ2-7,.,.
TGTGCCATTGGACAGGCTCACACCGGGGAGCTGTTTTTT,CAIGQAHTGELFF,TRBV19,TRBJ2-2,TRBD1,few
TGTGCCAGCAGCTCACTGGGGACTAGCGGGGGGCCGGGGCTCAATGAGCAGTTCTTC,CASSSLGTSGGPGLNEQFF,TRBV4-2,TRBJ2-1,TRBD2,.
TGTGCCAGCAGCTCCCGGACAGGGGAGACCTACGAGCAGTACTTC,CASSSRTGETYEQYF,TRBV5-5,TRBJ2-7,TRBD1,.
TGTGCCAGCAGCCCCCTGAACAGGCAAGACACTGAAGCTTTCTTT,CASSPLNRQDTEAFF,TRBV11-2,TRBJ1-1,.,.
TGTGCCAGCAGCGGACAATCCGAACCCTACGAGCAGTACTTC,CASSGQSEPYEQYF,TRBV9,TRBJ2-7,.,.
TGCGCCAGCAGCCTCGGACAGGGGGATCAAGAGACCCAGTACTTC,CASSLGQGDQETQYF,TRBV4-3,TRBJ2-5,TRBD1,.
TGTGCCAGCAGCCATGTGGGAGGTGAGCAGTTCTTC,CASSHVGGEQFF,TRBV3-1/TRBV3-2,TRBJ2-1,.,.
TGTGCCAGCAGCCCTGGGGCAAACGGGGAGCTGTTTTTT,CASSPGANGELFF,TRBV9,TRBJ2-2,.,once
TGTGCCAGCAGCATTCAGGGGTTCGGCAATCAGCCCCAGCATTTT,CASSIQGFGNQPQHF,TRBV7-6,TRBJ1-5,.,.
TGTGCCAGCAGTTACTCAGGCCAGGGGGCGCGGGACACTGAAGCTTTCTTT,CASSYSGQGARDTEAFF,TRBV6-2/TRBV6-3,TRBJ1-1,TRBD1,.